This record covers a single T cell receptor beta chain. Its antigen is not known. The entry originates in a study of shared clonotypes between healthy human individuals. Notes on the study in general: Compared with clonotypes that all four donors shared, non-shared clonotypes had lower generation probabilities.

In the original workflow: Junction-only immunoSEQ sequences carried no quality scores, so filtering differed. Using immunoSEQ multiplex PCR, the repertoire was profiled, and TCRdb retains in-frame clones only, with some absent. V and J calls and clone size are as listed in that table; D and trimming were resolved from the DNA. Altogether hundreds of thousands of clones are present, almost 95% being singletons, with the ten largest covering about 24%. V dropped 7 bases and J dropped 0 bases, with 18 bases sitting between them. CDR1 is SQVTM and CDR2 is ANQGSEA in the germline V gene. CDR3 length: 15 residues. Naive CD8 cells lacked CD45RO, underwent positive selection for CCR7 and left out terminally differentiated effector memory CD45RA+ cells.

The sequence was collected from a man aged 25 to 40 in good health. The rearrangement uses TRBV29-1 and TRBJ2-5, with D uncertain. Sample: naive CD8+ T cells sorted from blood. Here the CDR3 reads CSARTDRTYQETQYF. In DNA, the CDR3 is TGCAGCGCCCGAACGGATCGTACGTACCAAGAGACCCAGTACTTC. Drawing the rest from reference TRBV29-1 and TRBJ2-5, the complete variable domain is SAVISQKPSRDICQRGTSLTIQCQVDSQVTMMFWYRQQPGQSLTLIATANQGSEATYESGFVIDKFPISRPNLTFSTLTVSNMSPEDSSIYLCSARTDRTYQETQYFGPGTRLLVL.